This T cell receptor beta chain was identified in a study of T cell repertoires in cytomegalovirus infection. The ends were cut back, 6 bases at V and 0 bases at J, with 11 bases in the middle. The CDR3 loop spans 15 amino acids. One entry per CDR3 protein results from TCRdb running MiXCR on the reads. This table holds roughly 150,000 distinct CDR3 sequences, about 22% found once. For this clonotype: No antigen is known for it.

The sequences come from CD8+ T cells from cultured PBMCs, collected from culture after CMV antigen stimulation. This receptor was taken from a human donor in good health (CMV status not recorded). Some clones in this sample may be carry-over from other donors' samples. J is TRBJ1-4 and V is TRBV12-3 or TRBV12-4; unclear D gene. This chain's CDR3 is CASSPDLATNEKLFF. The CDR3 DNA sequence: TGTGCCAGCAGCCCAGACTTAGCAACTAATGAAAAACTGTTTTTT.